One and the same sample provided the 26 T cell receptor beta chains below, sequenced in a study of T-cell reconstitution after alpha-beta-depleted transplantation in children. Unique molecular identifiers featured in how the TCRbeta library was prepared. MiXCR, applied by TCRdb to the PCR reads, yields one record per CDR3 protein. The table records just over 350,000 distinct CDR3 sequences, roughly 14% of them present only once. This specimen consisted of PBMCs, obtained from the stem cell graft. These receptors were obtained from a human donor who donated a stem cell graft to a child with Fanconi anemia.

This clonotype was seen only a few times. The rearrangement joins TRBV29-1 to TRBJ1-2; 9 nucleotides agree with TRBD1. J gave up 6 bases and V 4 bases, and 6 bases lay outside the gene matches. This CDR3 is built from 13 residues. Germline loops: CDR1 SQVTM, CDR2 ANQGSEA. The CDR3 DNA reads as TGCAGCGTTGGAGGACAGGGGATAGATGGCTACACCTTC. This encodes CSVGGQGIDGYTF.

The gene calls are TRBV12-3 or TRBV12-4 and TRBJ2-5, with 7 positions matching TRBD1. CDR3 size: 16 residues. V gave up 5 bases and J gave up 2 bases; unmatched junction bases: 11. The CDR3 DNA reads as TGTGCCAGCAGTCCCCAGACAGGGTGGGATCAAGAGACCCAGTACTTC. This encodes CASSPQTGWDQETQYF.

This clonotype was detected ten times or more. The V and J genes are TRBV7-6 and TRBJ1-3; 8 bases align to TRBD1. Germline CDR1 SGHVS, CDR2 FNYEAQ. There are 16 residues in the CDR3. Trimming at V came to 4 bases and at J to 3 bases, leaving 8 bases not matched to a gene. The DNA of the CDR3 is TGTGCCAGCAGCTCCCGACTGGACAGGGATGGAAACACCATATATTTT. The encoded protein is CASSSRLDRDGNTIYF.

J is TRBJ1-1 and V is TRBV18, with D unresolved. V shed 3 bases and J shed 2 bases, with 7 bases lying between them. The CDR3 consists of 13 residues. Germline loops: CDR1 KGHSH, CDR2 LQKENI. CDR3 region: CASSPRINTEAFF. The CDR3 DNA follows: TGTGCCAGCTCACCCAGGATCAACACTGAAGCTTTCTTT.

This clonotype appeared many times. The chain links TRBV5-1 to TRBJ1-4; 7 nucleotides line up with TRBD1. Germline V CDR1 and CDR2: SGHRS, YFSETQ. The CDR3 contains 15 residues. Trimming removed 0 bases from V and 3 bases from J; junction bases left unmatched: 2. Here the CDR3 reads CASSLEGTANEKLFF. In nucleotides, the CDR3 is TGCGCCAGCAGCTTGGAAGGGACAGCTAATGAAAAACTGTTTTTT.

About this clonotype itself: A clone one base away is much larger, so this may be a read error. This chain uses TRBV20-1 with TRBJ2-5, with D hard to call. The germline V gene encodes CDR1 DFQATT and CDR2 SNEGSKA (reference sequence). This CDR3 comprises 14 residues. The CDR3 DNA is TGCTGTGCAACCCGGCCGGACGAAAACCGTGCCCAGTACTTC. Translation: CCATRPDENRAQYF.

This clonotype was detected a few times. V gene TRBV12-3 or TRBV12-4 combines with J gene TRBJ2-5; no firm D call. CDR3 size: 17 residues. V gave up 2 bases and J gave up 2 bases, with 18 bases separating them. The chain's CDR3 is CASSLLVRVRVQETQYF. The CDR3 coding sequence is TGTGCCAGCAGTTTACTCGTACGGGTCAGAGTACAAGAGACCCAGTACTTC.

The CDR3 DNA sequence: TGTGCCATCAGTGAGCTACTTGGTGCAGATACGCAGTATTTT. It is translated as CAISELLGADTQYF. The chain couples TRBV10-3 to TRBJ2-3; D call uncertain. The germline CDR1 and CDR2 sequences are ENHRY and SYGVKD. V lost 2 bases, J lost 4 bases, and 10 bases lay in between. There are 14 residues in the CDR3.

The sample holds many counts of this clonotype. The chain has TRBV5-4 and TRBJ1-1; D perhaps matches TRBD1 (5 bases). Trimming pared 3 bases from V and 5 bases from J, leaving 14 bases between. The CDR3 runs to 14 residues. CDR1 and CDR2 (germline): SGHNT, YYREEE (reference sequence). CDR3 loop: CASSWGRGSTEAFF. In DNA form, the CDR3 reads TGTGCCAGCAGCTGGGGGAGGGGAAGTACTGAAGCTTTCTTT.

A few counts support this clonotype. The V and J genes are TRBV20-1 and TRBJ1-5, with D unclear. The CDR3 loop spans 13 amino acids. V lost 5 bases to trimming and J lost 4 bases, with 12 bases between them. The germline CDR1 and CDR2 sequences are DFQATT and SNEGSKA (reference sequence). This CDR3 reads CSALLDGNQPQHF. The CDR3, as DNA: TGCAGTGCTCTCCTGGACGGGAATCAGCCCCAGCATTTT.

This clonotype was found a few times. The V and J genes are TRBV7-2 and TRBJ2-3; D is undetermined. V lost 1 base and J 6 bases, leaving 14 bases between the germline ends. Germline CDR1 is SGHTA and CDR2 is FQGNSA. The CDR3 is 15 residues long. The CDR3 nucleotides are TGTGCCAGCAGCTTAGTGTGGTCCTCAGGCGATACGCAGTATTTT. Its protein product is CASSLVWSSGDTQYF.

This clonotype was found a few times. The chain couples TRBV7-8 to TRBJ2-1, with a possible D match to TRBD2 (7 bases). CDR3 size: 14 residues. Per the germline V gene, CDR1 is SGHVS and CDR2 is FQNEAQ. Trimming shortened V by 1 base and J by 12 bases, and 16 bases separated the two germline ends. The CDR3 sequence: CASSLGHGGGGQFF. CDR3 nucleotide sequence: TGTGCCAGCAGCTTAGGGCACGGGGGAGGGGGGCAGTTCTTC.

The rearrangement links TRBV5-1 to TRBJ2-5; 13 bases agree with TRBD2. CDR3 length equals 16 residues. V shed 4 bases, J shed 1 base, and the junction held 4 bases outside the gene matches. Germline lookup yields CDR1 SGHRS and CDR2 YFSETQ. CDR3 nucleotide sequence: TGCGCCAGCAGCGGTGGGACTAGCGGGGTCCAAGAGACCCAGTACTTC. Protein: CASSGGTSGVQETQYF.

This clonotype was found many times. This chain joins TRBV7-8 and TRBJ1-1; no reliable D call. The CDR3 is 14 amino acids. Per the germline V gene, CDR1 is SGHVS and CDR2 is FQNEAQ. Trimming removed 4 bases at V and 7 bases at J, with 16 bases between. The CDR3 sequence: CASSYLISTDEAFF. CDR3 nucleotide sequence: TGTGCCAGCAGCTATCTTATATCGACGGATGAAGCTTTCTTT.

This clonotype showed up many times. The CDR3 loop is CASSQTSGVTDTQYF. The CDR3 coding sequence is TGTGCCAGCAGCCAGACTAGCGGGGTCACAGATACGCAGTATTTT. The chain links TRBV7-3 to TRBJ2-3, with 11 bases identical to TRBD2. The J segment lost 2 bases and the V segment lost 5 bases, leaving 3 bases of the junction unmatched. The CDR3 has 15 amino acids. Germline V CDR1 and CDR2: SGHTA, FQGTGA.

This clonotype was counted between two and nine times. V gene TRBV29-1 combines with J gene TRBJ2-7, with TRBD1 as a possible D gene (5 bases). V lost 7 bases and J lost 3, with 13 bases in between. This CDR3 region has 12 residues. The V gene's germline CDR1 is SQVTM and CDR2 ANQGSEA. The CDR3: CSATLTDYEQYF. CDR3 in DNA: TGCAGCGCTACCCTGACAGACTACGAGCAGTACTTC.

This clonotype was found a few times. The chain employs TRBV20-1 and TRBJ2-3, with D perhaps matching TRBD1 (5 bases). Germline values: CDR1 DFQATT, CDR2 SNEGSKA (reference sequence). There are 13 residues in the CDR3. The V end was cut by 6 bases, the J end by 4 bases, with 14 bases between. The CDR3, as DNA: TGCAGTGCAGCAGGGCAGATGGCAGATACGCAGTATTTT. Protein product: CSAAGQMADTQYF.

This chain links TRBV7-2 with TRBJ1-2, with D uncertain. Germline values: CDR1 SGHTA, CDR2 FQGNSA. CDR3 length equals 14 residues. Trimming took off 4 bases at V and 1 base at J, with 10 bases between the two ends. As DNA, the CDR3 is TGTGCCAGCAGCTCGGACGGATATAACTATGGCTACACCTTC. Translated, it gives CASSSDGYNYGYTF.

The CDR3 DNA is TGCGCCAGCAGCCTTCTAGCGGGGGTCACTAGCACAGATACGCAGTATTTT. As protein: CASSLLAGVTSTDTQYF. The chain carries TRBV5-1 and TRBJ2-3; 10 nucleotides match TRBD2. The CDR3 consists of 17 residues. CDR1 and CDR2 (germline): SGHRS, YFSETQ. V shed 4 bases and J 0 bases; nucleotides not matched to a gene: 8.

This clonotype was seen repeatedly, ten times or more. CDR3 bases: TGCAGTGCTAGAGATACAACTAATGAAAAACTGTTTTTT. Encoded protein: CSARDTTNEKLFF. This chain joins TRBV20-1 and TRBJ1-4; D is unclear. Trimming cost V 0 bases and J 0 bases, with 2 bases left between them. The CDR3 has 13 residues. Germline CDR1 and CDR2: DFQATT and SNEGSKA (reference sequence).

CDR3 amino acids: CSALPTGGAGQPQHF. The CDR3 nucleotides read TGCAGTGCCCTACCTACGGGGGGCGCGGGTCAGCCCCAGCATTTT. The V call is TRBV20-1, the J call TRBJ1-5; tentative D call: TRBD1 (6 bases). CDR1 is DFQATT and CDR2 is SNEGSKA in the germline V gene (reference sequence). CDR3 length equals 15 residues. V was pared by 6 bases and J by 6 bases, with 21 bases between.

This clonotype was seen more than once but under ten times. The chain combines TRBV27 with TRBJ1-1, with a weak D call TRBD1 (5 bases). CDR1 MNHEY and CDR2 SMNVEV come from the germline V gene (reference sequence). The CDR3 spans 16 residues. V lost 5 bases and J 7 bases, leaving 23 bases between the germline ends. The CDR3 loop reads CASSVTPARGDSEAFF. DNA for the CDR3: TGTGCCAGCAGTGTCACACCGGCCCGGGGAGACAGTGAAGCTTTCTTT.

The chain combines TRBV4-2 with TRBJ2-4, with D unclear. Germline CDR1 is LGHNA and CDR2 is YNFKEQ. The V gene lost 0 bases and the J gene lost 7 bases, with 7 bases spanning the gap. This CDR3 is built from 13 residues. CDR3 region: CASSQDDPNIQYF. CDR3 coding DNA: TGTGCCAGCAGCCAAGACGATCCGAACATTCAGTACTTC.

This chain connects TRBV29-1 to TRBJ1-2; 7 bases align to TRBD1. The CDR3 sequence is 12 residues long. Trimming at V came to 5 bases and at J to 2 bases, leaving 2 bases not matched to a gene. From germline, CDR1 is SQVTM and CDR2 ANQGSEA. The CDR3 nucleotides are TGCAGCGTTATGGGACAGAACTATGGCTACACCTTC. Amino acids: CSVMGQNYGYTF.

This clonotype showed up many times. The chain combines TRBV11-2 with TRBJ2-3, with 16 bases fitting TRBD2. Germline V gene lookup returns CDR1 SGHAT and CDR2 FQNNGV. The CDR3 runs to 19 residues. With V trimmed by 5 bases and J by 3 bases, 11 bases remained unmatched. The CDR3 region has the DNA TGTGCCAGCAGCCCTCCCCCGGGACTAGCGGGGGGGCCAACAGATACGCAGTATTTT. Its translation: CASSPPPGLAGGPTDTQYF.

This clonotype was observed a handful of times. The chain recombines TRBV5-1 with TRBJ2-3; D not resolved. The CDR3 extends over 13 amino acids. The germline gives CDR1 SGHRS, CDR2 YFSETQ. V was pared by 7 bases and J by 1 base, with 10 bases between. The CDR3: CASGPLGTDTQYF. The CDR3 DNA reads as TGCGCCAGCGGGCCTTTAGGCACAGATACGCAGTATTTT.